The present TCR beta chain was sequenced within a study of radiation and T cells in renal cell carcinoma. Sample treatment: 15 Gy SBRT to primary tumor, nephrectomy 4 weeks later. TCRdb keeps only in-frame clones here, not all; method: immunoSEQ multiplex PCR. The table lists approximately 20,000 clones, roughly 62% of them singletons. The V gene lost 3 bases and the J gene lost 8 bases, with 10 bases spanning the gap. This CDR3 has 11 residues. Germline-derived CDR1 and CDR2 are GTSNPN and SVGIG (reference sequence). The starting material was tumor tissue, obtained from a patient whose treatment included radiotherapy and nephrectomy. The V and J genes are TRBV30 and TRBJ1-2; D is undetermined. The clonotype comes from a woman between 65 and 79 years old with renal cell carcinoma. CDR3 amino acids: CAWSPSWGYTF. The DNA for the CDR3 is TGTGCCTGGAGCCCCTCGTGGGGCTACACCTTC.